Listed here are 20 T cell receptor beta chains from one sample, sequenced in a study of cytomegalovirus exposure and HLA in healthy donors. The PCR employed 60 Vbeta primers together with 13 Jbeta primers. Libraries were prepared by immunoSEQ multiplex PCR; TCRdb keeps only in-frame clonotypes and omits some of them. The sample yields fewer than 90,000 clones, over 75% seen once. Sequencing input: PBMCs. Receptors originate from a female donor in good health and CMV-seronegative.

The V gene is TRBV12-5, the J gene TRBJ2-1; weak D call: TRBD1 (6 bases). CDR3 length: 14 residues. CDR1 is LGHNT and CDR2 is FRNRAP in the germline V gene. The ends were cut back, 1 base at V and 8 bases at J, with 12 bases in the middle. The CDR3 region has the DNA TGTGCTAGTGGTTTGGGGGACATTAGCGATGAGCAGTTCTTC. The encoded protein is CASGLGDISDEQFF.

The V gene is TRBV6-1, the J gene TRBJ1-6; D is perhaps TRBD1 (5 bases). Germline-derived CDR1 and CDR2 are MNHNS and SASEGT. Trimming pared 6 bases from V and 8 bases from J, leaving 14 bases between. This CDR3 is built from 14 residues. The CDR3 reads CASSDLTDYSPLHF. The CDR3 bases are TGTGCCAGCAGCGACCTGACAGATTATTCACCCCTCCACTTT.

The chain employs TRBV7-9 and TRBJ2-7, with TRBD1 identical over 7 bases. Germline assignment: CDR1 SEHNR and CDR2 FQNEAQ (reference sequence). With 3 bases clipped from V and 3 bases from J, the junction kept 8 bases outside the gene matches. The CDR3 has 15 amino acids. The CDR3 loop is CASSLGQGDLYEQYF. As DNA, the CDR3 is TGTGCCAGCAGCTTGGGGCAGGGGGACCTCTACGAGCAGTACTTC. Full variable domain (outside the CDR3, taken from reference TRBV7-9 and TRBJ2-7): DTGVSQNPRHKITKRGQNVTFRCDPISEHNRLYWYRQTLGQGPEFLTYFQNEAQLEKSRLLSDRFSAERPKGSFSTLEIQRTEQGDSAMYLCASSLGQGDLYEQYFGPGTRLTVT.

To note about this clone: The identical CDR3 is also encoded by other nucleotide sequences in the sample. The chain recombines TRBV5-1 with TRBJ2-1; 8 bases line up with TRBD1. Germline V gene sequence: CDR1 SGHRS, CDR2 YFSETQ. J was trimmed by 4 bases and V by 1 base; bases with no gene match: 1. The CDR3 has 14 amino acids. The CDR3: CASSLTGGYNEQFF. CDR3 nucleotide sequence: TGCGCCAGCAGCTTGACAGGGGGATACAATGAGCAGTTCTTC.

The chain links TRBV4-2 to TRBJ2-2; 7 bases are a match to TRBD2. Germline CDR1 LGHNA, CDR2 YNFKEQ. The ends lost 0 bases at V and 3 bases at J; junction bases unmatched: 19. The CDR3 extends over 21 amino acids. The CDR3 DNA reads TGTGCCAGCAGCCAAGAAGTGGGGGAGGACCCGCGGGAGAGGGACACCGGGGAGCTGTTTTTT. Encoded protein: CASSQEVGEDPRERDTGELFF.

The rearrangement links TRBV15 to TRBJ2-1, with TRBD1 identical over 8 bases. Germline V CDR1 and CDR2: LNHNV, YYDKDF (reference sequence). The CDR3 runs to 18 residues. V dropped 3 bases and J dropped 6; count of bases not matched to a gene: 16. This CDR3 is CATSSHLAGTGKGNEQFF. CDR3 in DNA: TGTGCCACCAGCAGCCACCTCGCCGGGACAGGCAAAGGCAATGAGCAGTTCTTC.

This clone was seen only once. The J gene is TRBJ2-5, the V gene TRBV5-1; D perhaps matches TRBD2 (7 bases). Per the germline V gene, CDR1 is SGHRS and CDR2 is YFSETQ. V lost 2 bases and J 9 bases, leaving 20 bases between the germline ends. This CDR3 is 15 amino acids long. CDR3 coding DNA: TGCGCCAGCAGCTTTGGGACTACCCCCAGGGGAGCCCAGTACTTC. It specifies CASSFGTTPRGAQYF.

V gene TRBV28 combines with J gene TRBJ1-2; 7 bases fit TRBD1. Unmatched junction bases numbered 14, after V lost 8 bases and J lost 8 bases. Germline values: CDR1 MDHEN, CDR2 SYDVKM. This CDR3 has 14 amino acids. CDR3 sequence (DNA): TGTGCCAGCTTACGGGGTTCAGAGGGGGCAGGCTACACCTTC. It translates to CASLRGSEGAGYTF.

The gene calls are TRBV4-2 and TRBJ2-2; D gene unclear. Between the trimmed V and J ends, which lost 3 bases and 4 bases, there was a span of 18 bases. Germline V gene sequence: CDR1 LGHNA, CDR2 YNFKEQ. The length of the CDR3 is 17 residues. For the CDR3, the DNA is TGTGCCAGCAGCCAGAGGCCGGAGTCGACGGGCACCGGGGAGCTGTTTTTT. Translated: CASSQRPESTGTGELFF.

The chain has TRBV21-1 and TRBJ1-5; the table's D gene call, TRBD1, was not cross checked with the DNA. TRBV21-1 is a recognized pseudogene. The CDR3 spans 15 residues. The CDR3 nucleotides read TGTGCCAGCAGCAAAAGAGACAGGGGGCATCAGCCCCAGCATTTT. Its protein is CASSKRDRGHQPQHF.

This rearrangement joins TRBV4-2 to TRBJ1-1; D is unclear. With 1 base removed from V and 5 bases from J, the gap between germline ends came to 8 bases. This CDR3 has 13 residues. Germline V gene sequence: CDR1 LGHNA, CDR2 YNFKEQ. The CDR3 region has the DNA TGTGCCAGCAGCCAAGGGATCGGGACTGAAGCTTTCTTT. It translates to CASSQGIGTEAFF.

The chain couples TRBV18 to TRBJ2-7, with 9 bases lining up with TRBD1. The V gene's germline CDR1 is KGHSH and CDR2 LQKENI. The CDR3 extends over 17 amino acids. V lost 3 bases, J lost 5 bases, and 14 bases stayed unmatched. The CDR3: CASSPKLTGTGNHEQYF. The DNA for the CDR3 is TGTGCCAGCTCACCGAAGCTTACCGGGACAGGGAACCACGAGCAGTACTTC.

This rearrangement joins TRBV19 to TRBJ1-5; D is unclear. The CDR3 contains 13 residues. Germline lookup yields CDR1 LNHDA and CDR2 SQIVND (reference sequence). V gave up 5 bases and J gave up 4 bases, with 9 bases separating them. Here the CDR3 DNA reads TGTGCCAGTAGTCTACGCTTAAATCAGCCCCAGCATTTT. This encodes CASSLRLNQPQHF.

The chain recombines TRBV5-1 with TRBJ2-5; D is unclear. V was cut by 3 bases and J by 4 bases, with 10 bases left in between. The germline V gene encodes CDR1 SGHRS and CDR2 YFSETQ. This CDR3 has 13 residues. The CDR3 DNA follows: TGCGCCAGCAGCTATAGTGTTGGAGAGACCCAGTACTTC. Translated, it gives CASSYSVGETQYF.

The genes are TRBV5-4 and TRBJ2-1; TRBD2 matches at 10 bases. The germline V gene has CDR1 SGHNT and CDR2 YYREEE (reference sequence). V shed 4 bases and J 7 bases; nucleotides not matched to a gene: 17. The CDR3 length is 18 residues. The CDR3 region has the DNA TGTGCCAGCAGCCCTGGACAGGGAAGCGGGAGGGCCGTAAATGAGCAGTTCTTC. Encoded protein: CASSPGQGSGRAVNEQFF.

The CDR3 is CASTLAGRSSEQFF. CDR3 bases: TGTGCCAGCACACTAGCGGGACGGTCTAGTGAGCAGTTCTTC. V is TRBV19 and J is TRBJ2-1, with 10 bases lining up with TRBD2. This CDR3 spans 14 amino acids. Germline V gene lookup returns CDR1 LNHDA and CDR2 SQIVND (reference sequence). V gave up 9 bases and J gave up 9 bases; unmatched junction bases: 11. The variable domain in full, with the rest retrieved from reference TRBV19 and TRBJ2-1, is DGGITQSPKYLFRKEGQNVTLSCEQNLNHDAMYWYRQDPGQGLRLIYYSQIVNDFQKGDIAEGYSVSREKKESFPLTVTSAQKNPTAFYLCASTLAGRSSEQFFGPGTRLTVL.

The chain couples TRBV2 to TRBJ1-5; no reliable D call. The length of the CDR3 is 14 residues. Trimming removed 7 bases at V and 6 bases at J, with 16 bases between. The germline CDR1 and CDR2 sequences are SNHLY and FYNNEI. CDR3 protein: CASTQGGAGQPQHF. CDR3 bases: TGTGCCAGCACTCAAGGAGGAGCTGGTCAGCCCCAGCATTTT.

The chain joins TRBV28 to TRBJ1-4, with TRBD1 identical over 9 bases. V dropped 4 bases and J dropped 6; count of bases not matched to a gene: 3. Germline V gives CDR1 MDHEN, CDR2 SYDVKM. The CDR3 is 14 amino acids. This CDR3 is CASSSQGAYEKLFF. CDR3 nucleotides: TGTGCCAGCAGTTCACAGGGGGCGTATGAAAAACTGTTTTTT.

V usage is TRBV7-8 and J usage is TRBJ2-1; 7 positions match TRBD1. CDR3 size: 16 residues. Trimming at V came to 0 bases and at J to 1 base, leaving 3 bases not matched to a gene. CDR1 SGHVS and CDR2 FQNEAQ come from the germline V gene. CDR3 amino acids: CASSLAWDSSYNEQFF. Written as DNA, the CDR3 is TGTGCCAGCAGCTTAGCGTGGGACAGTTCCTACAATGAGCAGTTCTTC.

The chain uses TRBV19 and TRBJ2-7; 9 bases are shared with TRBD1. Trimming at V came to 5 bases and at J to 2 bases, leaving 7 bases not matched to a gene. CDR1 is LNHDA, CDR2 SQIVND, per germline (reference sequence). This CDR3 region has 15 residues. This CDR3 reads CASSGGTGQTYEQYF. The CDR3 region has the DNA TGTGCCAGTAGTGGAGGGACAGGGCAAACCTACGAGCAGTACTTC.